Below, one T cell receptor (beta chain) is given with its context. The antigen is not known. Here immunoSEQ multiplex PCR was the method, and the copy in TCRdb shows in-frame clones only, minus some. The table includes some 25,000 clones, more than 80% detected once. These data come from a study of OX40 agonist ivuxolimab in advanced cancers. Study results and limitations: It was also the case that some nonresponders had low normalized T-cell clonal expansion.

The sampling schedule covered blood at baseline, cycle 4 day 1, and cycle 7 day 1. The CDR3 extends over 18 amino acids. Germline CDR1 and CDR2: SGHDT and YYEEEE. Trimming removed 4 bases from V and 0 bases from J; junction bases left unmatched: 13. This clonotype was sampled from an adult with an advanced solid tumor such as melanoma, head and neck, liver or kidney cancer. The chain uses TRBV5-6 and TRBJ1-1, with 9 bases matching TRBD1. The material sequenced was CD4+ or CD8+ T cells sorted from blood, taken in a trial of the OX40 agonist ivuxolimab. CDR3 bases: TGTGCCAGCAGCCCCGAAGCCGACAGGGGGTACCTGAACACTGAAGCTTTCTTT. Amino acid sequence: CASSPEADRGYLNTEAFF.